These 29 T cell receptor beta chains were all obtained from the same sample, sequenced in a study of OX40 agonist ivuxolimab in advanced cancers. The method was immunoSEQ multiplex PCR; TCRdb's version includes in-frame clones alone and lacks a portion of them. Altogether about 70,000 clones are present, 82% being singletons, with the ten largest covering more than 4.5%. The sequences come from CD4+ or CD8+ T cells sorted from blood, collected in a trial of the OX40 agonist ivuxolimab. Every receptor here comes from an adult with an advanced solid tumor such as melanoma, head and neck, liver or kidney cancer.

The chain uses TRBV19 and TRBJ2-7; 9 bases agree with TRBD1. V was pared by 5 bases and J by 2 bases, with 4 bases of the junction left unmatched. Germline CDR1 and CDR2: LNHDA and SQIVND (reference sequence). CDR3 length equals 14 residues. Here the CDR3 reads CASSVGQGAYEQYF. The CDR3 coding sequence is TGTGCCAGTAGTGTGGGACAGGGTGCCTACGAGCAGTACTTC. Complete variable domain (other parts from reference TRBV19 and TRBJ2-7): DGGITQSPKYLFRKEGQNVTLSCEQNLNHDAMYWYRQDPGQGLRLIYYSQIVNDFQKGDIAEGYSVSREKKESFPLTVTSAQKNPTAFYLCASSVGQGAYEQYFGPGTRLTVT.

In its sample, this clone was seen once. The chain combines TRBV28 with TRBJ2-2; TRBD2 agrees at 9 bases. The CDR3 is 16 residues long. The V and J ends lost 4 bases and 5 bases, in that order; junction bases with no gene match: 8. CDR1 is MDHEN, CDR2 SYDVKM, per germline. Here the CDR3 reads CASSSPGLAGTGELFF. The CDR3 DNA follows: TGTGCCAGCAGTTCACCGGGACTAGCCGGTACCGGGGAGCTGTTTTTT.

This chain joins TRBV7-2 and TRBJ2-1; 12 nucleotides line up with TRBD2. The CDR3 spans 15 residues. The junction had 6 bases not matched to a gene; V was cut back by 5 bases and J by 7 bases. In germline, CDR1 is SGHTA, CDR2 FQGNSA. The CDR3: CASSAALAGGNEQFF. CDR3 DNA sequence: TGTGCCAGCAGCGCAGCTCTAGCGGGAGGGAATGAGCAGTTCTTC.

This chain links TRBV28 with TRBJ1-2; 9 bases agree with TRBD1. Losses at the gene ends were 5 bases for V and 4 bases for J; bases not matched to a gene: 11. CDR1 and CDR2 (germline): MDHEN, SYDVKM. This CDR3 region has 16 residues. The CDR3 coding sequence is TGTGCCAGCAGTCCTTACGCGGGACAGGGTATCTATGGCTACACCTTC. Translation: CASSPYAGQGIYGYTF.

V and J are TRBV7-8 and TRBJ1-2, with TRBD1 as a possible D gene (5 bases). The CDR3 contains 12 residues. Germline CDR1 reads SGHVS; CDR2 reads FQNEAQ. Trimming shortened V by 5 bases and J by 7 bases, and 11 bases separated the two germline ends. The CDR3 DNA is TGTGCCAGCAGCCGGGACCAGGGTGGCTACACCTTC. Its protein product is CASSRDQGGYTF.

This clone came up once. This chain uses TRBV7-2 with TRBJ1-3; D is perhaps TRBD1 (5 bases). Germline CDR1 is SGHTA and CDR2 is FQGNSA. The CDR3 is made up of 16 amino acids. V lost 5 bases to trimming and J lost 0 bases, with 14 bases between them. DNA of the CDR3: TGTGCCAGCAGCACCCTTGGGGGGAACTCTGGAAACACCATATATTTT. This codes for CASSTLGGNSGNTIYF.

The J gene is TRBJ1-1, the V gene TRBV18, with a weak D call TRBD1 (5 bases). Germline CDR1 and CDR2: KGHSH and LQKENI. There are 14 residues in the CDR3. V dropped 6 bases and J dropped 5 bases, with 16 bases sitting between them. CDR3 residues: CASSPGTERTEAFF. CDR3 sequence (DNA): TGTGCCAGCTCGCCCGGGACGGAGAGGACTGAAGCTTTCTTT.

This chain joins TRBV6-7 and TRBJ2-3; D not certain. TRBV6-7 is reported as an ORF; its role is uncertain. This CDR3 spans 11 amino acids. The V end was cut by 2 bases, the J end by 5 bases, with 2 bases between. In DNA, the CDR3 is TGTGCCAGCAGTTACGGAGATACGCAGTATTTT. Amino acid sequence: CASSYGDTQYF.

The genes are TRBV5-1 and TRBJ1-6; D is uncertain. V was shortened by 4 bases and J by 0 bases, with 8 bases between the two germline ends. CDR3 length: 15 amino acids. Germline CDR1 SGHRS, CDR2 YFSETQ. The CDR3 DNA follows: TGCGCCAGCAGCAGAAGTGGCTCCTATAATTCACCCCTCCACTTT. This codes for CASSRSGSYNSPLHF.

The chain has TRBV28 and TRBJ2-3; 7 nucleotides match TRBD1. CDR3 length: 15 amino acids. Germline loops: CDR1 MDHEN, CDR2 SYDVKM. The J segment lost 6 bases and the V segment lost 7 bases, leaving 13 bases of the junction unmatched. CDR3 protein: CASTSDDTGADTQYF. The CDR3 coding sequence is TGTGCCAGCACCTCCGATGATACAGGGGCGGATACGCAGTATTTT.

This chain joins TRBV5-4 and TRBJ2-7, with a possible D match to TRBD2 (6 bases). Germline-derived CDR1 and CDR2 are SGHNT and YYREEE (reference sequence). The length of the CDR3 is 15 residues. V lost 4 bases to trimming and J lost 4 bases, with 18 bases between them. The CDR3: CASSRRVLGMYEQYF. In DNA, the CDR3 is TGTGCCAGCAGCCGGAGGGTCCTAGGGATGTACGAGCAGTACTTC.

This rearrangement joins TRBV5-1 to TRBJ2-2; the match to TRBD1 covers 9 bases. The germline V gene has CDR1 SGHRS and CDR2 YFSETQ. Losses at the gene ends were 4 bases for V and 0 bases for J; bases not matched to a gene: 1. The CDR3 extends over 15 amino acids. The CDR3 here is CASSRDRANTGELFF. CDR3 DNA sequence: TGCGCCAGCAGCCGGGACAGGGCGAACACCGGGGAGCTGTTTTTT. The full variable domain, in which reference TRBV5-1 and TRBJ2-2 provide the parts outside the CDR3, is KAGVTQTPRYLIKTRGQQVTLSCSPISGHRSVSWYQQTPGQGLQFLFEYFSETQRNKGNFPGRFSGRQFSNSRSEMNVSTLELGDSALYLCASSRDRANTGELFFGEGSRLTVL.

The chain has TRBV6-5 and TRBJ2-5, with 12 bases aligning to TRBD2. Germline V gene lookup returns CDR1 MNHEY and CDR2 SVGAGI. This CDR3 contains 15 residues. Trimming cost V 6 bases and J 5 bases; bases outside gene matches: 7. CDR3 bases: TGTGCCAGCAGGCCTAGCGGGGGGGCGTTGGAGACCCAGTACTTC. Translation: CASRPSGGALETQYF.

V gene TRBV5-1 combines with J gene TRBJ2-3, with 10 bases fitting TRBD2. Germline-derived CDR1 and CDR2 are SGHRS and YFSETQ. The CDR3 contains 16 residues. V lost 4 bases, J lost 3 bases, and 8 bases stayed unmatched. The CDR3 DNA sequence: TGCGCCAGCAGCGGGGGGACTAGCGAAAGTACAGATACGCAGTATTTT. Translating gives CASSGGTSESTDTQYF. Combining the CDR3 with reference TRBV5-1 and TRBJ2-3 gives the whole variable domain KAGVTQTPRYLIKTRGQQVTLSCSPISGHRSVSWYQQTPGQGLQFLFEYFSETQRNKGNFPGRFSGRQFSNSRSEMNVSTLELGDSALYLCASSGGTSESTDTQYFGPGTRLTVL.

J is TRBJ2-2 and V is TRBV10-3; D remains ambiguous. CDR3 length equals 14 residues. V lost 10 bases and J 4 bases, leaving 16 bases between the germline ends. The germline CDR1 and CDR2 sequences are ENHRY and SYGVKD. The chain's CDR3 is CATRDAATTGELFF. DNA for the CDR3: TGTGCCACGCGTGACGCGGCCACCACCGGGGAGCTGTTTTTT.

V is TRBV5-8 and J is TRBJ1-2, with D possibly matching TRBD1 (6 bases). Germline CDR1 is SGHTS and CDR2 is YDEGEE. Trimming shortened V by 2 bases and J by 4 bases, and 15 bases separated the two germline ends. This CDR3 has 15 amino acids. DNA for the CDR3: TGTGCCAGCAGCTTAATTTATGGACAGTCCTATGGCTACACCTTC. Residues: CASSLIYGQSYGYTF.

This clone occurred a few times. This chain links TRBV29-1 with TRBJ1-5; TRBD1 matches at 8 bases. Germline V lookup: CDR1 SQVTM, CDR2 ANQGSEA. J lost 2 bases, V lost 5 bases, and 8 bases had no gene match. The CDR3 has 15 amino acids. The CDR3 loop is CSVLSGQGGNQPQHF. CDR3 sequence (DNA): TGCAGCGTTCTTTCAGGACAGGGTGGCAATCAGCCCCAGCATTTT.

The V and J genes are TRBV5-4 and TRBJ1-1; tentatively, D is TRBD1 (6 bases). Germline lookup yields CDR1 SGHNT and CDR2 YYREEE (reference sequence). This CDR3 comprises 13 residues. V was trimmed by 4 bases and J by 5 bases, leaving 12 bases between them. The CDR3 DNA reads TGTGCCAGCAGCACTACAGGGAGTACTGAAGCTTTCTTT. It translates to CASSTTGSTEAFF. The whole variable domain, remainder taken from reference TRBV5-4 and TRBJ1-1, is ETGVTQSPTHLIKTRGQQVTLRCSSQSGHNTVSWYQQALGQGPQFIFQYYREEENGRGNFPPRFSGLQFPNYSSELNVNALELDDSALYLCASSTTGSTEAFFGQGTRLTVV.

The V gene is TRBV6-6, the J gene TRBJ1-4; D is unresolved. V gave up 8 bases and J gave up 5 bases, with 9 bases separating them. The CDR3 extends over 12 amino acids. Germline CDR1 MNHNY, CDR2 SVGAGI (reference sequence). CDR3 sequence reads: CASGPKNEKLFF. The CDR3 nucleotides are TGTGCCAGCGGCCCGAAAAATGAAAAACTGTTTTTT.

The chain links TRBV28 to TRBJ2-3; possibly TRBD2 for D (5 bases). CDR1 and CDR2 (germline): MDHEN, SYDVKM. The CDR3 sequence is 14 residues long. V lost 7 bases to trimming and J lost 5 bases, with 16 bases between them. CDR3 bases: TGTGCCAGCACTCCATACGGTCGGGGAGATACGCAGTATTTT. It specifies CASTPYGRGDTQYF.

V usage is TRBV28 and J usage is TRBJ2-3; D uncertain. Trimming stripped 8 bases from V and 2 bases from J, with 11 bases between. The CDR3 is made up of 13 amino acids. Germline V gives CDR1 MDHEN, CDR2 SYDVKM. In DNA, the CDR3 is TGTGCCAGCTTCGACCCCTTCACAGATACGCAGTATTTT. It encodes CASFDPFTDTQYF.

V and J are TRBV18 and TRBJ2-7; the match to TRBD2 covers 10 bases. The CDR3 extends over 17 amino acids. V was clipped by 2 bases and J by 7 bases; unmatched bases: 14. Germline V gives CDR1 KGHSH, CDR2 LQKENI. CDR3 in DNA: TGTGCCAGCTCACCATTCTATACTAGCGGGACCCCCGGGGAGCAGTACTTC. Residues: CASSPFYTSGTPGEQYF.

The gene calls are TRBV19 and TRBJ2-3; no reliable D call. The germline CDR1 and CDR2 sequences are LNHDA and SQIVND (reference sequence). Trimming cost V 3 bases and J 1 base, with 11 bases left between them. The CDR3 runs to 15 residues. CDR3 bases: TGTGCCAGTAGTATTGGGGTATCTCGCACAGATACGCAGTATTTT. As protein: CASSIGVSRTDTQYF.

V is TRBV7-2 and J is TRBJ2-7; 12 bases line up with TRBD1. V was clipped by 5 bases and J by 6 bases; unmatched bases: 14. This CDR3 contains 17 residues. CDR1 and CDR2 from the germline V gene are SGHTA and FQGNSA. CDR3 in DNA: TGTGCCAGCAGCCCCCATTCGGGACAGGGGGCGAGTCCCGAGCAGTACTTC. Its translation is CASSPHSGQGASPEQYF.

The CDR3 loop is CAISESRGGDYGYTF. CDR3 bases: TGTGCCATCAGTGAGTCAAGGGGAGGGGACTATGGCTACACCTTC. This rearrangement joins TRBV10-3 to TRBJ1-2; possibly TRBD1 for D (5 bases). Trimming took 0 bases from V and 3 from J, leaving 11 bases between them. Germline V gene sequence: CDR1 ENHRY, CDR2 SYGVKD. The CDR3 has 15 amino acids.

The chain has TRBV16 and TRBJ2-5; 12 nucleotides line up with TRBD1. After removal of 0 bases from V and 4 bases from J, the junction contained 6 bases not matched to a gene. This CDR3 has 17 residues. Germline loops: CDR1 KGHSY, CDR2 FQNENV. CDR3 in DNA: TGTGCCAGCAGCCAATCGAGGGGACAGGGGGCGAGAGAGACCCAGTACTTC. This translates into CASSQSRGQGARETQYF.

The J gene is TRBJ2-1, the V gene TRBV5-4, with 8 bases fitting TRBD2. This CDR3 is built from 15 residues. V gave up 4 bases and J gave up 7 bases; unmatched junction bases: 10. Germline V gene sequence: CDR1 SGHNT, CDR2 YYREEE (reference sequence). CDR3 coding DNA: TGTGCCAGCAGCCCGGGGAGCGGGAGATCTAATGAGCAGTTCTTC. Its protein product is CASSPGSGRSNEQFF.

V and J are TRBV7-9 and TRBJ1-5, with a possible D match to TRBD1 (6 bases). Between the trimmed V and J ends, which lost 1 base and 6 bases, there was a span of 7 bases. Germline CDR1 and CDR2: SEHNR and FQNEAQ (reference sequence). This CDR3 region has 13 residues. In DNA form, the CDR3 reads TGTGCCAGCAGCTTAGACAGGGCTCAGCCCCAGCATTTT. It yields the protein CASSLDRAQPQHF.

The chain joins TRBV6-5 to TRBJ2-5; D is unresolved. The CDR3 runs to 14 residues. V gave up 0 bases and J gave up 1 base, with 6 bases separating them. The germline V gene encodes CDR1 MNHEY and CDR2 SVGAGI. The CDR3 DNA reads as TGTGCCAGCAGTTACTCGATGGTCCAAGAGACCCAGTACTTC. It yields the protein CASSYSMVQETQYF.